A single T cell receptor beta chain is shown here with its context. What it binds is unknown. The germline V gene encodes CDR1 MNHEY and CDR2 SVGAGI. With 4 bases removed from V and 0 bases from J, the gap between germline ends came to 13 bases. The CDR3 sequence is 16 residues long. Using immunoSEQ multiplex PCR, the repertoire was profiled, and TCRdb retains in-frame clones only, with some absent. The sample lists about 35,000 clones, nearly 75% occurring once. The entry originates in a study of OX40 agonist ivuxolimab in advanced cancers. Overall study: Patients were dosed with the agonistic anti-OX40 (CD134) antibody ivuxolimab. Earlier treatment with anti-PD-1, anti-PD-L1 or anti-CTLA-4 was permitted, and under 50% had received some. Study-wide findings and caveats: At 0.1-3.0 mg/kg, partial responders had clonal expansion among the lowest observed. The work left the antigen specificity of expanded peripheral T cells undetermined.

The receptor comes from an adult with an advanced solid tumor such as melanoma, head and neck, liver or kidney cancer. The rearrangement joins TRBV6-5 to TRBJ1-3; D gene ambiguous. Sequenced material: CD4+ or CD8+ T cells sorted from blood, taken in a trial of the OX40 agonist ivuxolimab. The CDR3 nucleotides read TGTGCCAGCAGTTTTAGCGGGAAGAGCTCTGGAAACACCATATATTTT. Amino acids: CASSFSGKSSGNTIYF.